This TCR beta chain was sequenced for a study of identical twins. Study findings and constraints: Reduced insertions were recorded for abundant cord blood beta clonotypes, with no such pattern in memory repertoires.

Every one of the donors was a healthy Caucasian. A remark on this clonotype: Its antigen is unidentified.

Germline CDR1 LGHNA, CDR2 YSLEER. The CDR3 is made up of 15 amino acids. V gave up 4 bases and J gave up 6 bases; unmatched junction bases: 7. TCRdb called the 5' RACE reads again in MiXCR, with one record for every CDR3 protein. The sample lists some 500,000 distinct CDR3 sequences; 22% were seen once. The data were also submitted as part of a second study, on T cells expressing NK-cell markers. This second report adds: Dominant NKG2C+ clonotype frequencies of roughly 1.0-7.5% of CD8+ T cells were measured in over 5 donors.

The rearrangement joins TRBV4-3 to TRBJ1-4; 8 positions agree with TRBD1. Sequences were obtained from CD4+ T cells sorted from blood. The sequence derives from a woman under 30 in good health. The CDR3 nucleotides are TGCGCCAGCAGCCGCTCAGGGGGCGTGGATGAAAAACTGTTTTTT. Protein sequence: CASSRSGGVDEKLFF.